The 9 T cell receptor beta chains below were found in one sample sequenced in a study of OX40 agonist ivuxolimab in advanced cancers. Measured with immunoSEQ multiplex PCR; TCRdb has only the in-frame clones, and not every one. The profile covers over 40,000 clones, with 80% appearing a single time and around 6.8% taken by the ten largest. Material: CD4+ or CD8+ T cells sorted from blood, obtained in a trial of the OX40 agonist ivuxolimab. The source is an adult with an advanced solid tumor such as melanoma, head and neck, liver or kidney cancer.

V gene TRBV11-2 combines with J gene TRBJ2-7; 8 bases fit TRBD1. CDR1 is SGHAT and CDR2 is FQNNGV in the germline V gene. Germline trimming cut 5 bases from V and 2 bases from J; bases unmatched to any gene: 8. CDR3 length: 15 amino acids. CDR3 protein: CASSPGQGPAYEQYF. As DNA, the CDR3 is TGTGCCAGCAGCCCCGGACAGGGTCCCGCCTACGAGCAGTACTTC.

The CDR3 protein is CSASGPYEQYF. The CDR3 DNA sequence: TGCAGTGCTAGCGGACCCTACGAGCAGTACTTC. This chain uses TRBV20-1 with TRBJ2-7; D uncertain. This CDR3 region has 11 residues. V lost 3 bases, J lost 2 bases, and 5 bases lay in between. Looked up from germline, CDR1 is DFQATT and CDR2 is SNEGSKA (reference sequence).

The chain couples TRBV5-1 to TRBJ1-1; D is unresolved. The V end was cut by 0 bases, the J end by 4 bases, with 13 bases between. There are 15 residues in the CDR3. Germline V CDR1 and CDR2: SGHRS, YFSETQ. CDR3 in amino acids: CASSLGLSGVTEAFF. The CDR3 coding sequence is TGCGCCAGCAGCTTGGGCCTGTCGGGTGTCACTGAAGCTTTCTTT.

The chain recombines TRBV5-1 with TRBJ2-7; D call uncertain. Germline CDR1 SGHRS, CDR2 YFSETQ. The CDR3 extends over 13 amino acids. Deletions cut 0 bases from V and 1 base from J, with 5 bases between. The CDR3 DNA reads TGCGCCAGCAGCTTGGCCGTTTCCTACGAGCAGTACTTC. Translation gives CASSLAVSYEQYF.

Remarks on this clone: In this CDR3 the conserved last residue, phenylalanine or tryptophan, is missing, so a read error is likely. CDR3 protein: CASSQWLGRITEAFY. The CDR3 DNA follows: TGCGCCAGCAGCCAATGGTTGGGACGGATCACTGAAGCTTTCTAT. This chain connects TRBV4-1 to TRBJ1-1; the D gene is possibly TRBD1 (5 bases). This CDR3 region has 15 residues. Germline CDR1 is MGHRA and CDR2 is YSYEKL. V lost 2 bases and J lost 4, with 14 bases in between.

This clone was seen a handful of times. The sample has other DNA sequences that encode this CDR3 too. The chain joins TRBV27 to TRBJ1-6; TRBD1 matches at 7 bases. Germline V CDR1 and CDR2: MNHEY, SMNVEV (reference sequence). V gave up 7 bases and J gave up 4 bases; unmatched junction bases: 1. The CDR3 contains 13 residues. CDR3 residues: CASKQGYNSPLHF. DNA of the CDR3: TGTGCCAGCAAACAGGGGTATAATTCACCCCTCCACTTT.

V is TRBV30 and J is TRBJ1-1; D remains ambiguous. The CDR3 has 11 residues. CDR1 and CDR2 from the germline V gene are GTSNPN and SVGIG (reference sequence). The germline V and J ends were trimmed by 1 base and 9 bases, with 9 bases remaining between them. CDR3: CAWSGRGKAFF. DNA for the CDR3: TGTGCCTGGAGTGGCCGGGGTAAAGCTTTCTTT.

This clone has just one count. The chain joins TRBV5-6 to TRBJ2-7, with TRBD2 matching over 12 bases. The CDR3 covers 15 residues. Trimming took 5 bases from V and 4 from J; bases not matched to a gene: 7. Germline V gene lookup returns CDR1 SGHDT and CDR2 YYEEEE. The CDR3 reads CASSYGLAGLYEQYF. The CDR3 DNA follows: TGTGCCAGCAGTTATGGACTAGCGGGACTATACGAGCAGTACTTC. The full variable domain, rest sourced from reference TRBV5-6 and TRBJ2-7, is DAGVTQSPTHLIKTRGQQVTLRCSPKSGHDTVSWYQQALGQGPQFIFQYYEEEERQRGNFPDRFSGHQFPNYSSELNVNALLLGDSALYLCASSYGLAGLYEQYFGPGTRLTVT.

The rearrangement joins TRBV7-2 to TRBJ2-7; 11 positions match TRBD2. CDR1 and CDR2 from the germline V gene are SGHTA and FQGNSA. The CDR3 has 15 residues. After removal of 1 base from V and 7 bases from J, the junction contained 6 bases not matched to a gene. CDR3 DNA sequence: TGTGCCAGCAGCTTAGTCATAGCGGGAGGGAGGGAGCAGTACTTC. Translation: CASSLVIAGGREQYF.